This is a list of T cell receptor beta chains from one sample in a study of blood T cell repertoires in COVID-19. The assay was immunoSEQ multiplex PCR, and TCRdb's table has in-frame clones only and misses some. The top ten clones hold roughly 12% of a sample with about 190,000 clones, under 80% of them seen once. The specimen sequenced was peripheral blood. Source of these receptors: a man aged 50 to 60 who had recovered from COVID-19. Both conserved end residues are part of each CDR3. A D gene is named only where the DNA matches it firmly. Clone size, where shown, is once, few, many, or a class for clones that have expanded.

d_gene,v_gene,j_gene,abundance,CDR3nt,CDR3aa
.,TRBV4-1,TRBJ1-4,.,TGCGCCAGCAGCCATCCCCGAAAAGGGGCGCCTAAGGATGAAAAACTGTTTTTT,CASSHPRKGAPKDEKLFF
.,TRBV28,TRBJ1-1,.,TGTGCCTGTCAGAGGGCGGGGGAAGCTTTCTTT,CACQRAGEAFF
TRBD1,TRBV9,TRBJ1-2,once,TGTGCCAGCAGCGTATGGGACAGGGCAAGTTACGATGGCTACACCTTC,CASSVWDRASYDGYTF
TRBD2,TRBV3-1/TRBV3-2,TRBJ2-1,few,TGTGCCAGCAGCCAAGGCCTCCCGGGACTAGCGGGAGTTGAGCAGTTCTTC,CASSQGLPGLAGVEQFF
TRBD2,TRBV28,TRBJ2-7,.,TGTGCCAACTCGGTTAGCGGGAGGGCCCGGGAGCAGTACTTC,CANSVSGRAREQYF
TRBD1,TRBV28,TRBJ1-1,.,TGTGCCAGCAGTTTAAGGGGGACAGTTAACACTGAAGCTTTCTTT,CASSLRGTVNTEAFF
.,TRBV6-2/TRBV6-3,TRBJ1-1,.,TGTGCCAGCAGTCCACCGGACAGAGCCATGAACACTGAAGCTTTCTTT,CASSPPDRAMNTEAFF
TRBD2,TRBV2,TRBJ2-2,few,TGTGCCAGCAGTGCGACTAGCGTTGACACCGGGGAGCTGTTTTTT,CASSATSVDTGELFF
TRBD2,TRBV5-4,TRBJ2-3,.,TGTGCCAGCAAGACTAGCGGCTTCACAGATACGCAGTATTTT,CASKTSGFTDTQYF
TRBD1,TRBV7-9,TRBJ1-2,.,TGTGCCAGCAGCTTAGACAGGGGGCCGGGCGGCTACACCTTC,CASSLDRGPGGYTF
.,TRBV9,TRBJ1-1,.,TGTGCCAGCAGCGTAGGGCAGGGGCGGACTGAAGCTTTCTTT,CASSVGQGRTEAFF